The text below deals with one T cell receptor beta chain. Its specificity is unknown. The data are from a study of shared clonotypes between healthy human individuals. Notes on the study in general: Richness estimates generally favored naive over memory subsets. Among donors, the sharing of clonotypes was expected to be influenced by sequencing depth.

The V gene lost 4 bases and the J gene lost 3 bases, with 9 bases spanning the gap. The CDR3 spans 13 residues. The germline V gene has CDR1 LGHNA and CDR2 YSLEER. CD45RO-negative, CCR7-selected cells formed the naive CD8 fraction, which excluded terminally differentiated effector memory CD45RA+ cells. The donor cohort consisted entirely of Caucasian adults residing in Nashville, Tennessee. A deep-level run was used for the assay. Libraries were prepared by immunoSEQ multiplex PCR; TCRdb keeps only in-frame clonotypes and omits some of them. Altogether fewer than 800,000 clones are present, 92% being singletons, with the ten largest covering roughly 24%.

This clonotype was obtained from a man aged 25 to 40 in good health. The rearrangement uses TRBV4-3 and TRBJ1-1, with D unclear. The sequenced sample was naive CD8+ T cells sorted from blood. The CDR3 nucleotides read TGCGCCAGCAGCCGGGTAACTTACACTGAAGCTTTCTTT. It translates to CASSRVTYTEAFF.